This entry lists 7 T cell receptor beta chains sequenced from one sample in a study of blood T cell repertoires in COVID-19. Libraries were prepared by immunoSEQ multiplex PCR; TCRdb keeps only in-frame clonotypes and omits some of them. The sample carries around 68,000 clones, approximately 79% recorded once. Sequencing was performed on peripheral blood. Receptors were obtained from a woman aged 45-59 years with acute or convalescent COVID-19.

This CDR3 is CASSLGWAVKSSGNTIYF. The CDR3 DNA reads TGTGCCAGCAGCTTAGGTTGGGCCGTCAAAAGCTCTGGAAACACCATATATTTT. V is TRBV13 and J is TRBJ1-3; D uncertain. From germline, CDR1 is PRHDT and CDR2 FYEKMQ (reference sequence). The CDR3 runs 18 residues. V gave up 0 bases and J gave up 0 bases, with 15 bases separating them. Using reference TRBV13 and TRBJ1-3 for the parts outside the CDR3, the full variable domain is AAGVIQSPRHLIKEKRETATLKCYPIPRHDTVYWYQQGPGQDPQFLISFYEKMQSDKGSIPDRFSAQQFSDYHSELNMSSLELGDSALYFCASSLGWAVKSSGNTIYFGEGSWLTVV.

CDR3 nucleotide sequence: TGTGCCAGCAGCCGGGAGGGAGCGGGACCCAATGAGCAGTTCTTC. Protein: CASSREGAGPNEQFF. This chain connects TRBV7-3 to TRBJ2-1, with TRBD2 matching over 8 bases. Trimming at V came to 5 bases and at J to 6 bases, leaving 9 bases not matched to a gene. CDR1 and CDR2 from the germline V gene are SGHTA and FQGTGA. The CDR3 loop spans 15 amino acids.

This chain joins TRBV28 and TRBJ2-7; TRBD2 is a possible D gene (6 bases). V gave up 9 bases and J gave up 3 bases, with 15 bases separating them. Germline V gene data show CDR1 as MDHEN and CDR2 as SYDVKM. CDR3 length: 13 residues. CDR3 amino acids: CASLASNLYEQYF. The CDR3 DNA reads TGTGCCAGTCTAGCGTCAAACCTCTACGAGCAGTACTTC.

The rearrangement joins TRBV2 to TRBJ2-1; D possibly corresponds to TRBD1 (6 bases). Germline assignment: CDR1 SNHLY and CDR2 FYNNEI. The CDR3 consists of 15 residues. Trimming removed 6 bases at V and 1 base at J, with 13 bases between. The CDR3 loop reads CASRKDSESYNEQFF. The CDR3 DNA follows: TGTGCCAGCAGGAAGGACAGCGAGTCCTACAATGAGCAGTTCTTC. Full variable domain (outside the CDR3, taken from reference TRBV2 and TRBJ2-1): EPEVTQTPSHQVTQMGQEVILRCVPISNHLYFYWYRQILGQKVEFLVSFYNNEISEKSEIFDDQFSVERPDGSNFTLKIRSTKLEDSAMYFCASRKDSESYNEQFFGPGTRLTVL.

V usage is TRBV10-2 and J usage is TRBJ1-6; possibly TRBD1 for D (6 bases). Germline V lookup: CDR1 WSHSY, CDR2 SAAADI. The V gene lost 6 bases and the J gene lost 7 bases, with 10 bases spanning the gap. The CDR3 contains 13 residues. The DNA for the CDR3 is TGCGCCAGCAGGGGACAAGGGAATTCACCCCTCCACTTT. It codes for CASRGQGNSPLHF.

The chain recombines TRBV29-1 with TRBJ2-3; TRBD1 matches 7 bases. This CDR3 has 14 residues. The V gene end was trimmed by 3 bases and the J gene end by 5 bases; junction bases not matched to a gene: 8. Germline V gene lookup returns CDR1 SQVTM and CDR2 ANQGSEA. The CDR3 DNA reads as TGCAGCGTTGAGAGGCTGCAGGGGGAAGATACGCAGTATTTT. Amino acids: CSVERLQGEDTQYF.

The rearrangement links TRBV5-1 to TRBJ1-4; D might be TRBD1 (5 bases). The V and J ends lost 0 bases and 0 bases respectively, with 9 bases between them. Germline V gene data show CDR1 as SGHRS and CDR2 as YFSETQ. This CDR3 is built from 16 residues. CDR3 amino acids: CASSLDRLSTNEKLFF. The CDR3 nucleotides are TGCGCCAGCAGCTTGGACAGGCTTTCAACTAATGAAAAACTGTTTTTT.